These T cell receptor beta chains were read from a single sample in a study. In TCRdb, the 5' RACE reads were re-called with MiXCR into one record per CDR3 protein. The data hold approximately 6,200 distinct CDR3 sequences, with 30% to 35% observed a single time. Material: memory CD4+ T cells sorted from a lymph node. The receptors derive from a female donor with breast cancer. CDR3s include the opening cysteine and the closing phenylalanine or tryptophan.

V gene	J gene	CDR3 protein
TRBV30	TRBJ2-1	CARSRTRDRSEQFF
TRBV29-1	TRBJ2-7	CSAVGDRGSYEQYF
TRBV24-1	TRBJ1-2	CATSLTYNYGYTF
TRBV10-3	TRBJ2-7	CAISEASHEQYF
TRBV7-9	TRBJ2-7	CASSPPGISYEQYF
TRBV6-5	TRBJ2-1	CASSPTWAGLANEQFF
TRBV7-9	TRBJ2-7	CASSLGGSGYEQYF
TRBV5-1	TRBJ1-1	CASSMGTANTEAFF
TRBV4-2	TRBJ2-7	CASSQEVATSGLYEQYF
TRBV7-2	TRBJ2-4	CASSPARTSGRRSSKNIQHF
TRBV6-5	TRBJ2-1	CASSQGPNEQLF
TRBV11-2	TRBJ2-5	CASVSGGQETQYF
TRBV20-1	TRBJ2-2	CSARSSGRADGELFF
TRBV5-1	TRBJ1-5	CASSFAGAGETQHF
TRBV9	TRBJ2-7	CASSHGQSYEQYF
TRBV7-8	TRBJ2-3	CASSLIPSTDTQYF
TRBV18	TRBJ2-5	CASSPYIGTQYF
TRBV6-1	TRBJ1-1	CASKNRVWTEAFF
TRBV7-3	TRBJ2-1	CASSLIPGYDEQFF
TRBV7-2	TRBJ1-1	CASRTQKATKAFF
TRBV12-3/TRBV12-4	TRBJ2-2	CASRPTGQGELFF
TRBV7-6	TRBJ2-3	CASSSRQGARTDTQYF
TRBV20-1	TRBJ2-3	CSVTGTMTSTDTQYF